A single sample is the source of the 2 T cell receptor beta chains below, sequenced in a study of CD8 T cells in Susac syndrome. Reverse transcription of about 0.45 to 1 ug RNA used random hexamers. One entry per CDR3 protein results from TCRdb running MiXCR on the immunoSEQ multiplex PCR reads. The table records 150,000 to 200,000 distinct CDR3 sequences, about 93% of them present only once. The material sequenced was CD4+ T cells from PBMCs. The receptor source for this set is a human donor in good health.

The chain carries TRBV29-1 and TRBJ1-1; D not resolved. The CDR3 runs to 14 residues. The V end lost 1 base, the J end lost 8 bases, and 17 bases lay between the germline ends. Germline V CDR1 and CDR2: SQVTM, ANQGSEA. CDR3 DNA sequence: TGCAGCGTTGAAGTGCGAACGGGCCCCCGCGAAGCTTTCTTT. Translation: CSVEVRTGPREAFF.

CDR3 loop: CATRTGDFENTEAFF. The CDR3 DNA reads TGTGCCACAAGGACAGGGGACTTTGAGAACACTGAAGCTTTCTTT. The V call is TRBV27, the J call TRBJ1-1; 9 bases are shared with TRBD1. The CDR3 loop spans 15 amino acids. V dropped 10 bases and J dropped 1; count of bases not matched to a gene: 10. The germline V gene encodes CDR1 MNHEY and CDR2 SMNVEV (reference sequence).